Detailed here is one TCR beta chain. Using a J-beta primer mix together with a sample-barcoded 5' primer, a second PCR was run for roughly 6 to 12 cycles. Every cDNA molecule bore a tag from a template-switch adaptor containing 12 random nucleotides. TCRdb passed the 5' RACE reads through MiXCR, listing each CDR3 protein once. Of hundreds of thousands of distinct CDR3 sequences listed, around half were seen once; the top ten hold about 38%. The data are from a study of blood T cells in healthy people across ages. Across the whole study: Through template switching, about one barcoded beta molecule was captured per two T cells, as measured in model experiments.

The clonotype was recovered from an elderly man in good health. Material for sequencing was blood.

The CDR3 DNA reads TGTGCCAGCAGCGGAGGTGGCGGACAGGCCTACAATGAGCAGTTCTTC. Translating it yields CASSGGGGQAYNEQFF. The chain combines TRBV9 with TRBJ2-1; 7 positions agree with TRBD1. Germline CDR1 SGDLS, CDR2 YYNGEE. Germline trimming cut 3 bases from V and 2 bases from J; bases unmatched to any gene: 8. This CDR3 is 16 amino acids long.